The rows below give T cell receptor beta chains drawn from one sample of a study of shared clonotypes between healthy human individuals. The method was immunoSEQ multiplex PCR; TCRdb's version includes in-frame clones alone and lacks a portion of them. Among 2 million to 2.5 million clones listed, approximately 93% were seen once. The sequencing input was naive CD4+ T cells from PBMCs. The receptor set was obtained from a man aged 18 to 29 in good health. Some clones in this sample may be carry-over from other donors' samples. Each CDR3 is given with its conserved first and last residue. D genes are given only for firm matches.

>TRBV7-2|NA|TRBJ2-5
CASSPGLQETQYF
TGTGCCAGCAGTCCGGGGCTACAAGAGACCCAGTACTTC
>TRBV5-4|NA|TRBJ1-5
CASSLVPGSNQPQHF
TGTGCCAGCAGCTTGGTGCCGGGGAGCAATCAGCCCCAGCATTTT
>TRBV5-6|NA|TRBJ1-3
CASSRGPLVGNTIYF
TGTGCCAGCAGCAGGGGACCTCTTGTTGGAAACACCATATATTTT
>TRBV19|NA|TRBJ1-2
CASSRETPNYGYTF
TGTGCCAGTAGTAGGGAGACTCCTAACTATGGCTACACCTTC
>TRBV6-5|NA|TRBJ2-3
CASSLIPTFSTDTQYF
TGTGCCAGCAGTTTGATCCCCACCTTTAGCACAGATACGCAGTATTTT
>TRBV7-2|TRBD1|TRBJ2-3
CASSRGQGTDTQYF
TGTGCCAGCAGCCGCGGACAGGGCACAGATACGCAGTATTTT
>TRBV25-1|TRBD1|TRBJ1-3
CASSGTGVDTIYF
TGTGCCAGCAGCGGAACAGGGGTCGACACCATATATTTT
>TRBV6-5|NA|TRBJ1-5
CARTIKEHQPQHF
TGTGCCAGGACTATTAAAGAACATCAGCCCCAGCATTTT
>TRBV10-3|NA|TRBJ1-1
CAISDSQLTEAFF
TGTGCCATCAGTGACTCTCAACTCACTGAAGCTTTCTTT
>TRBV5-1|NA|TRBJ2-4
CASSLRGTVGLAKNIQYF
TGCGCCAGCAGCTTGCGCGGGACAGTGGGACTAGCCAAAAACATTCAGTACTTC
>TRBV7-3|TRBD2|TRBJ2-1
CASSPGRGTTNEQFF
TGTGCCAGCAGCCCAGGGAGAGGGACTACCAATGAGCAGTTCTTC